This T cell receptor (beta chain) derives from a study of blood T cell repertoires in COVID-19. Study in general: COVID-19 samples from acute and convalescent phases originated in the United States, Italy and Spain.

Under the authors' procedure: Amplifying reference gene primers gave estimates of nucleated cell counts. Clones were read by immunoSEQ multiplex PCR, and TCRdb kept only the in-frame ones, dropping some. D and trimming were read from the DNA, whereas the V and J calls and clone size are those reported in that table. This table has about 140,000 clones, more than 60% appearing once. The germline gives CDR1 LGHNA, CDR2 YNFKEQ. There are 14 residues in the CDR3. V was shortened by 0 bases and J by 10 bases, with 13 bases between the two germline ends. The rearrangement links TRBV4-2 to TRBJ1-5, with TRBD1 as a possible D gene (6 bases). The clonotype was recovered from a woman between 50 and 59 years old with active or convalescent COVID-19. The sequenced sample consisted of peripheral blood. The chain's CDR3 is CASSQDFQGNPQHF. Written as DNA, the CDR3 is TGTGCCAGCAGCCAAGATTTTCAGGGGAATCCCCAGCATTTT.